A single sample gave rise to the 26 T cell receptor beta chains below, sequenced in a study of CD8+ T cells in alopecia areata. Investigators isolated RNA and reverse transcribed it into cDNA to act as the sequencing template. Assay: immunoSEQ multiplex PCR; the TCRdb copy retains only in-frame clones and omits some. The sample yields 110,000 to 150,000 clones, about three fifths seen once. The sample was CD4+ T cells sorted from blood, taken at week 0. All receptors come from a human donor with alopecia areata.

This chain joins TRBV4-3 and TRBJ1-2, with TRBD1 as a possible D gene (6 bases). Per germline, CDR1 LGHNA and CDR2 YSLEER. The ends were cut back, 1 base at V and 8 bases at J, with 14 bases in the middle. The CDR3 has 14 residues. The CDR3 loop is CASSQGGWGRGYTF. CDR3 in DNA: TGCGCCAGCAGCCAAGGTGGCTGGGGGCGAGGCTACACCTTC.

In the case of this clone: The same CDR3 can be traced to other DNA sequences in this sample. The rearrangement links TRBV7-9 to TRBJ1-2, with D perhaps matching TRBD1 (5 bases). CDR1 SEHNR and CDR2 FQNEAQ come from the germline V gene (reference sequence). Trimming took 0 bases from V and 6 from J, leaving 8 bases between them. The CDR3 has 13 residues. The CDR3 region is CASSLAGADGYTF. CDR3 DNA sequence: TGTGCCAGCAGCTTAGCAGGGGCGGATGGCTACACCTTC.

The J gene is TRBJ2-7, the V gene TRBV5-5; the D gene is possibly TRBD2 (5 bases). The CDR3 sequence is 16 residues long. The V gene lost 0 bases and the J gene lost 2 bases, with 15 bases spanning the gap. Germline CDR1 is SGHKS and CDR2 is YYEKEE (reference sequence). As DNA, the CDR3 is TGTGCCAGCAGCTTGGATGGAGGCTTGGGGACCTACGAGCAGTACTTC. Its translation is CASSLDGGLGTYEQYF.

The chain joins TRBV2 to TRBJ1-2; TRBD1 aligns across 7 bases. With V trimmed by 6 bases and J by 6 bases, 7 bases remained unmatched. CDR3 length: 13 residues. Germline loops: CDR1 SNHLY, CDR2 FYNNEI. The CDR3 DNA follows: TGTGCCAGCAGGATACAGGGGTGGGATGGCTACACCTTC. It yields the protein CASRIQGWDGYTF.

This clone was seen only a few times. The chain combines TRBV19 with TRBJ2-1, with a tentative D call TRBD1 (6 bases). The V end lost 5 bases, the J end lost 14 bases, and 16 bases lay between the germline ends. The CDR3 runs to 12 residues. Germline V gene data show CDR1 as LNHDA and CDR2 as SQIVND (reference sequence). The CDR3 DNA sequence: TGTGCCAGTAGTCCCATTCAGGGGTGGAAGTTCTTC. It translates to CASSPIQGWKFF.

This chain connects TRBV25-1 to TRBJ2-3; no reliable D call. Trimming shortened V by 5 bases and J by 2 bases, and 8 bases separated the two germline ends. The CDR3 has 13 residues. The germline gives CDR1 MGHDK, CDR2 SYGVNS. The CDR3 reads CASSPRVTDTQYF. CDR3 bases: TGTGCCAGCAGTCCTCGGGTCACAGATACGCAGTATTTT.

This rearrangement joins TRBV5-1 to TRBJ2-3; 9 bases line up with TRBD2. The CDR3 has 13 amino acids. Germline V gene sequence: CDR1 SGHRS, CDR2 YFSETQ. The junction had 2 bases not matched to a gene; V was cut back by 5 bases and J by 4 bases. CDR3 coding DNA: TGCGCCAGCAGGGGGACTAGCTCAGATACGCAGTATTTT. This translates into CASRGTSSDTQYF.

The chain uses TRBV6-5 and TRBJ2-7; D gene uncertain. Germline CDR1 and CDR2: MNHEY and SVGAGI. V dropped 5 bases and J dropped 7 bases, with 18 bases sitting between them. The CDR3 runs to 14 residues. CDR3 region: CASSTPRLKGEQYF. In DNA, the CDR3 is TGTGCCAGCAGTACCCCCCGGCTAAAGGGAGAGCAGTACTTC.

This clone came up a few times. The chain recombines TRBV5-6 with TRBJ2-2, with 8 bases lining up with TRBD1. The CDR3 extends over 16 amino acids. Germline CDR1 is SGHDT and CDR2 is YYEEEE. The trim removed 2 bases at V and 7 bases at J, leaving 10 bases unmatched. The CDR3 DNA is TGTGCCAGCAGCTTTGGACAGGGAGGACTCATCGGGGAGCTGTTTTTT. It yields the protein CASSFGQGGLIGELFF.

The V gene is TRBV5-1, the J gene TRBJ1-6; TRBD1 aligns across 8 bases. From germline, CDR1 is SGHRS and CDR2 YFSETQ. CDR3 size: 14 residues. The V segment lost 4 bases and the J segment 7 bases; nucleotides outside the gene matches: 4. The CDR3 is CASSPGQENSPLHF. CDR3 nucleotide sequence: TGCGCCAGCAGCCCGGGACAGGAAAATTCACCCCTCCACTTT. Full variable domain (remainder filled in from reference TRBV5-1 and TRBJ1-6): KAGVTQTPRYLIKTRGQQVTLSCSPISGHRSVSWYQQTPGQGLQFLFEYFSETQRNKGNFPGRFSGRQFSNSRSEMNVSTLELGDSALYLCASSPGQENSPLHFGNGTRLTVT.

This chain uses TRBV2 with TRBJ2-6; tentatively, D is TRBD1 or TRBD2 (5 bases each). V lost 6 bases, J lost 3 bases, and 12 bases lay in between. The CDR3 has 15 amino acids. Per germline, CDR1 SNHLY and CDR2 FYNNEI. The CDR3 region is CASRIGDLGANVLTF. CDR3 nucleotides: TGTGCCAGCAGAATAGGGGACCTTGGGGCCAACGTCCTGACTTTC.

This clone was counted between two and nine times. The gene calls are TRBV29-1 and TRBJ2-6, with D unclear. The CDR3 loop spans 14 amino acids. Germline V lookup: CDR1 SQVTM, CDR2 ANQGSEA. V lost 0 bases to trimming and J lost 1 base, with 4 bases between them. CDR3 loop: CSVEEVSGANVLTF. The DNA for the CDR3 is TGCAGCGTTGAAGAAGTTTCTGGGGCCAACGTCCTGACTTTC.

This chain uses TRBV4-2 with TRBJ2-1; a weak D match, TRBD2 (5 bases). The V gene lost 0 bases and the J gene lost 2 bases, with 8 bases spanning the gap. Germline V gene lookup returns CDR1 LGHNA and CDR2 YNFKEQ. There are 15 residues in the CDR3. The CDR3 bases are TGTGCCAGCAGCCAAGATCTAGCAGCCTACAATGAGCAGTTCTTC. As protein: CASSQDLAAYNEQFF.

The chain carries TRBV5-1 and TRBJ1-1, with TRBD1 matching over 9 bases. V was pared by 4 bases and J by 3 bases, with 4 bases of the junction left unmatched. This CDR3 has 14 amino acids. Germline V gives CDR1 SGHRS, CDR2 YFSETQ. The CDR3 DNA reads TGCGCCAGCAGCACGGGACAGGGTGACACTGAAGCTTTCTTT. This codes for CASSTGQGDTEAFF.

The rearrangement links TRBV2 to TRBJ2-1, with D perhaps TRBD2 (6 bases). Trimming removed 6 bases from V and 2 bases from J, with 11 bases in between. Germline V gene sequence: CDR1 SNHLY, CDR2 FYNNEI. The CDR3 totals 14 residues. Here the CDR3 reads CASSGGWAYNEQFF. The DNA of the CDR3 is TGTGCCAGCAGCGGGGGTTGGGCCTACAATGAGCAGTTCTTC.

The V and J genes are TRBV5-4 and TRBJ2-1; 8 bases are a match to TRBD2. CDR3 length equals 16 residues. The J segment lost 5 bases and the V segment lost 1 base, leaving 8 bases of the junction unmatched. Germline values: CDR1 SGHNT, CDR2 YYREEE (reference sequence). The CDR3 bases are TGTGCCAGCAGCTTGTCCCTCGGGGGGGGTAACAATGAGCAGTTCTTC. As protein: CASSLSLGGGNNEQFF.

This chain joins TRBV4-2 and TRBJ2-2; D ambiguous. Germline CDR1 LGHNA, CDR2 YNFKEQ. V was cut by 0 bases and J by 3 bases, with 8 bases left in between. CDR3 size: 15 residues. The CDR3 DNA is TGTGCCAGCAGCCAAGATCCGCGAGACACCGGGGAGCTGTTTTTT. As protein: CASSQDPRDTGELFF.

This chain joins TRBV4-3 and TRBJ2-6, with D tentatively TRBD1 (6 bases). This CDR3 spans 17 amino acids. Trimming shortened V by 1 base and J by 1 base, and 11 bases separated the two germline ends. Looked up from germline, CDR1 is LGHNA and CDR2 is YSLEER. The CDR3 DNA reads TGCGCCAGCAGCCAAGTACGGGGACAATCTGGGGCCAACGTCCTGACTTTC. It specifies CASSQVRGQSGANVLTF.

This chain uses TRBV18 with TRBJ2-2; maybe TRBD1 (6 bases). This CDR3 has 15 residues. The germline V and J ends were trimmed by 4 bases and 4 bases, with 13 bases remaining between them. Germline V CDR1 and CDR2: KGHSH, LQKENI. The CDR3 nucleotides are TGTGCCAGCTCACAGGACAGCAGAGGCACCGGGGAGCTGTTTTTT. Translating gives CASSQDSRGTGELFF.

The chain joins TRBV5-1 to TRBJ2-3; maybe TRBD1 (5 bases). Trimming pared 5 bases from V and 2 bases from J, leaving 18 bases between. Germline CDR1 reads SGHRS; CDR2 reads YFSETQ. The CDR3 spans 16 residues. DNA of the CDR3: TGCGCCAGCAGTCCACGGCAGGGCCTGTCCACAGATACGCAGTATTTT. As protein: CASSPRQGLSTDTQYF.

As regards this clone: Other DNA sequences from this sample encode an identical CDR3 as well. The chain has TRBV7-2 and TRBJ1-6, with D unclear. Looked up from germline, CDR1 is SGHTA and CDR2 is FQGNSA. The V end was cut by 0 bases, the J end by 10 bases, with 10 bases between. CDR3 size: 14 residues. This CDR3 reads CASSLALGNSPLHF. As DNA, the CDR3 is TGTGCCAGCAGCTTAGCTCTTGGGAACTCACCCCTCCACTTT.

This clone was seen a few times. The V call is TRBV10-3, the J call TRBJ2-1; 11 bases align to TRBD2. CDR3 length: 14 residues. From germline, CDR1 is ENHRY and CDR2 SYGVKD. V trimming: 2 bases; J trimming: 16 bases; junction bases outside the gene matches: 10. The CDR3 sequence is CAISEPRLAGILFF. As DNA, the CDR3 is TGTGCCATCAGTGAGCCTAGACTAGCGGGGATCTTATTCTTC.

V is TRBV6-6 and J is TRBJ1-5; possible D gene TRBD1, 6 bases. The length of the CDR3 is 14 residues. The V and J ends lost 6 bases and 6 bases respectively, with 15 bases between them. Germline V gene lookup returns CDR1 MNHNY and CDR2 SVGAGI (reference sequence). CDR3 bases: TGTGCCAGCAGCCTCCGGGCAGGGGTTCAGCCCCAGCATTTT. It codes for CASSLRAGVQPQHF.

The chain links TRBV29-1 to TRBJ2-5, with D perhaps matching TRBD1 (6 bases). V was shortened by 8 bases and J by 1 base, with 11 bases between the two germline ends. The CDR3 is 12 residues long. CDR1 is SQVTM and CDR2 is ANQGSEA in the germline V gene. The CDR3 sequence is CSSSGVQETQYF. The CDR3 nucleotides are TGCAGCTCGTCAGGGGTCCAAGAGACCCAGTACTTC.

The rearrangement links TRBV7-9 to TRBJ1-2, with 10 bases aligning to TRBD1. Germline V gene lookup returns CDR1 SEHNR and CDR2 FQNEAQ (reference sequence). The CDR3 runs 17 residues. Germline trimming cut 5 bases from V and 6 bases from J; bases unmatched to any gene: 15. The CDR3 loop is CASSDGTGAILRHGYTF. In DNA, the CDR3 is TGTGCCAGCAGCGATGGGACAGGGGCGATACTCCGACATGGCTACACCTTC.

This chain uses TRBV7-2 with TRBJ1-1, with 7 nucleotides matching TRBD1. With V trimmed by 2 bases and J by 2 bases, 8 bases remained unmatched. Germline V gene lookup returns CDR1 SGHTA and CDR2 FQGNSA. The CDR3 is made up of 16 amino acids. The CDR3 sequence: CASSLFAGQINTEAFF. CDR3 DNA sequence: TGTGCCAGCAGCTTATTTGCGGGACAGATAAACACTGAAGCTTTCTTT.